Sequencing of this T cell receptor (beta chain) was carried out in a study of blood T cell repertoires in COVID-19. This clone was counted once. In the authors' workflow: Researchers report that nucleated cell counts were estimated from reference gene primer amplification. Using immunoSEQ multiplex PCR, the repertoire was profiled, and TCRdb retains in-frame clones only, with some absent. For V, J and clone size, that table is used; D and trimming come from the DNA. The table includes about 120,000 clones, approximately 90% detected once. This receptor was obtained from a human donor with active COVID-19. The donor label of this sample is uncertain. What was sequenced was peripheral blood.

The CDR3 reads CASSEFARGPYEQYF. Written as DNA, the CDR3 is TGCGCCAGCAGTGAGTTTGCCAGGGGGCCCTACGAGCAGTACTTC. The rearrangement joins TRBV10-1 to TRBJ2-7, with 8 bases lining up with TRBD1. Trimming took 1 base from V and 2 from J; bases not matched to a gene: 4. The CDR3 totals 15 residues. The germline gives CDR1 WNHNN, CDR2 SYGVQD (reference sequence).